What follows are 6 T cell receptor beta chains derived from one specimen sequenced in a study of tumor-infiltrating lymphocytes in localized non-small cell lung cancer. TCRdb's table, derived via immunoSEQ multiplex PCR, lists solely in-frame clones and lacks some. In the table there are about 9,600 clones, roughly 80% of which are singletons. Sequencing was carried out using uninvolved lung tissue not adjacent to the tumor. Receptors were obtained from a human donor with non-small cell lung cancer.

This clone has just one count. V and J are TRBV11-2 and TRBJ2-7; 7 nucleotides line up with TRBD1. Losses at the gene ends were 2 bases for V and 6 bases for J; bases not matched to a gene: 7. From germline, CDR1 is SGHAT and CDR2 FQNNGV. CDR3 length equals 14 residues. CDR3 nucleotides: TGTGCCAGCAGCTTAAGGAGACAGGGCGGCGAGCAGTACTTC. Translated: CASSLRRQGGEQYF.

Only one count was recorded for this clone. V gene TRBV29-1 combines with J gene TRBJ1-2; 8 positions agree with TRBD1. This CDR3 region has 16 residues. V lost 6 bases to trimming and J lost 1 base; unmatched junction nucleotides: 13. From germline, CDR1 is SQVTM and CDR2 ANQGSEA. As DNA, the CDR3 is TGCAGCGTCAGCCCCCACCCGGGACAGGTTAACTATGGCTACACCTTC. This gives the protein CSVSPHPGQVNYGYTF.

By share of the sample, this clone is medium-sized. This CDR3 is CASSPQGREEQFF. CDR3 coding DNA: TGCGCCAGCAGCCCCCAAGGCCGGGAGGAGCAGTTCTTC. This chain links TRBV4-1 with TRBJ2-1; D perhaps matches TRBD2 (6 bases). V was pared by 4 bases and J by 10 bases, with 14 bases between. Germline lookup yields CDR1 MGHRA and CDR2 YSYEKL. The CDR3 covers 13 residues.

The chain is built from TRBV19 and TRBJ1-2, with a possible D match to TRBD1 (5 bases). The CDR3 spans 12 residues. V gave up 6 bases and J gave up 4 bases, with 9 bases separating them. Germline CDR1 reads LNHDA; CDR2 reads SQIVND (reference sequence). Written as DNA, the CDR3 is TGTGCCAGTAGAGGCGGGGGCTATGGCTACACCTTC. It encodes CASRGGGYGYTF.

The CDR3 DNA is TGTGCCAGCAGTTACAGGACTAGCAGATCCTACGAGCAGTACTTC. Translated, it gives CASSYRTSRSYEQYF. V and J are TRBV6-5 and TRBJ2-7; TRBD2 matches 8 bases. CDR3 size: 15 residues. The germline V gene encodes CDR1 MNHEY and CDR2 SVGAGI. J gave up 1 base and V 2 bases, and 4 bases lay outside the gene matches.

The chain employs TRBV5-1 and TRBJ2-7; 7 bases fit TRBD1. Germline V lookup: CDR1 SGHRS, CDR2 YFSETQ. This CDR3 spans 15 amino acids. With 5 bases clipped from V and 3 bases from J, the junction kept 11 bases outside the gene matches. The CDR3 sequence is CASRKTGAAHYEQYF. The CDR3 DNA follows: TGCGCCAGCAGAAAAACAGGGGCCGCCCACTACGAGCAGTACTTC.